Here is one T cell receptor beta chain with its context. Clones were read by immunoSEQ multiplex PCR, and TCRdb kept only the in-frame ones, dropping some. The data show hundreds of thousands of clones, with more than 75% seen just once and about 0.01% held by the top ten. The data originate from a study of shared T cell receptors in the human thymus. This sample was also put to use in a study of human thymus T cells. That paper states: Resections that were taken during corrective heart surgery supplied the thymus tissue. The authors found apparently biased V and J gene usage in thymic and blood repertoires.

Sequencing was carried out using thymocytes. The receptor's source is a boy under three years old with a congenital heart defect.

CDR3 sequence reads: CASSDRGLAGYEQYF. The CDR3 DNA is TGTGCCAGCTCCGACCGTGGGCTAGCGGGCTACGAGCAGTACTTC. The rearrangement links TRBV18 to TRBJ2-7, with 8 bases matching TRBD2. The CDR3 totals 15 residues. Germline trimming cut 6 bases from V and 3 bases from J; bases unmatched to any gene: 10. Looked up from germline, CDR1 is KGHSH and CDR2 is LQKENI.